The rows below give T cell receptor beta chains drawn from one sample of a study of blood T cell repertoires in COVID-19. Some clones are missing from TCRdb's copy, which holds only in-frame ones; the method was immunoSEQ multiplex PCR. The table lists around 180,000 clones, about four fifths of them singletons, with roughly an eighth in the top ten. The source material was peripheral blood. The origin of the receptors is a woman aged 80 or older with COVID-19, enrolled during active disease. Each CDR3 is given with its conserved first and last residue. A D gene is named only where the DNA matches it firmly. Part of the rows lack a size; the others show once, few, many or a class for expanded clones.

V	size	J	D	CDR3	DNA
TRBV19	.	TRBJ1-1	TRBD1	CASTPGGWNTEAFF	TGTGCCAGTACCCCAGGGGGCTGGAACACTGAAGCTTTCTTT
TRBV29-1	.	TRBJ2-1	TRBD2	CSSQGGRTYNEQFF	TGCAGCTCCCAGGGCGGGAGGACCTACAATGAGCAGTTCTTC
TRBV29-1	.	TRBJ2-2	.	CSASDTNTGELFF	TGCAGCGCCAGTGACACAAACACCGGGGAGCTGTTTTTT
TRBV12-3/TRBV12-4	.	TRBJ2-3	.	CASSLIRRDTQYF	TGTGCCAGCAGTTTAATCCGGCGGGATACGCAGTATTTT
TRBV6-2/TRBV6-3	.	TRBJ1-1	.	CASSGGGREAFF	TGTGCCAGCAGCGGGGGAGGGAGGGAAGCTTTCTTT
TRBV5-1	.	TRBJ1-6	TRBD1	CASSWGDRWDSPLHF	TGCGCCAGCAGCTGGGGGGACAGGTGGGATTCACCCCTCCACTTT
TRBV27	few	TRBJ2-7	TRBD2	CASSLRTSGALPRLGEQYF	TGTGCCAGCAGCCTCCGGACTAGCGGGGCTCTCCCTCGGTTGGGTGAGCAGTACTTC
TRBV5-1	.	TRBJ2-7	TRBD1	CASSAGQVYYEQYF	TGCGCCAGCAGCGCCGGACAGGTTTACTACGAGCAGTACTTC
TRBV18	.	TRBJ1-5	TRBD1	CASSPYTGVGQPQHF	TGTGCCAGCTCACCTTACACAGGGGTGGGACAGCCCCAGCATTTT
TRBV4-3	once	TRBJ1-2	.	CASSQVWGGYGYTF	TGCGCCAGCAGCCAAGTCTGGGGAGGCTATGGCTACACCTTC
TRBV2	.	TRBJ2-7	TRBD1	CASSAETGGYEQYF	TGTGCCAGCAGTGCCGAGACAGGGGGTTACGAGCAGTACTTC
TRBV15	.	TRBJ2-1	.	CATSRDRGNEQFF	TGTGCCACCAGCAGAGATAGGGGGAATGAGCAGTTCTTC
TRBV23-1	.	TRBJ1-6	TRBD1	CASSQSYPRQGIGSPLHF	TGCGCCAGCAGTCAATCGTACCCACGACAGGGAATAGGTTCACCCCTCCACTTT
TRBV5-6	few	TRBJ1-2	.	CASSLGLGQGYGGYTF	TGTGCCAGCAGCTTGGGGTTGGGTCAGGGGTATGGAGGCTACACCTTC
TRBV19	.	TRBJ1-5	.	CASSMGHPGGQPQHF	TGTGCCAGTAGTATGGGACACCCCGGAGGTCAGCCCCAGCATTTT
TRBV4-1	.	TRBJ2-1	TRBD1	CASSLLGQGANEQFF	TGCGCCAGCAGCCTATTGGGACAGGGGGCCAATGAGCAGTTCTTC
TRBV6-6	.	TRBJ1-2	.	CASRLQGANYGYTF	TGTGCCAGCAGACTACAGGGAGCTAACTATGGCTACACCTTC
TRBV9	.	TRBJ2-2	.	CASSARGRNTGELFF	TGTGCCAGCAGCGCCCGGGGAAGGAACACCGGGGAGCTGTTTTTT
TRBV9	.	TRBJ1-1	.	CASSLMTAPTEAFF	TGTGCCAGCAGCTTAATGACAGCTCCCACTGAAGCTTTCTTT
TRBV27	.	TRBJ2-1	.	CASSLDSLGEQFF	TGTGCCAGCAGTTTGGACAGCCTGGGGGAGCAGTTCTTC
TRBV28	.	TRBJ1-3	TRBD1	CASSGIRGYSGNTIYF	TGTGCCAGCAGTGGTATCAGGGGGTACTCTGGAAACACCATATATTTT
TRBV10-3	.	TRBJ2-1	.	CAISRGTVEHEQFF	TGTGCCATCAGTCGCGGGACAGTTGAGCATGAGCAGTTCTTC
TRBV5-1	.	TRBJ2-5	.	CASRDRGGGETQYF	TGCGCCAGCAGGGACAGGGGCGGGGGGGAGACCCAGTACTTC
TRBV7-2	.	TRBJ1-2	.	CASSLVGARLGGYTF	TGTGCCAGCAGCTTAGTCGGTGCCAGGCTTGGGGGCTACACCTTC
TRBV5-4	.	TRBJ1-1	.	CASSPRDRINTEAFF	TGTGCCAGCAGCCCTCGTGACAGGATAAACACTGAAGCTTTCTTT
TRBV11-2	few	TRBJ1-2	.	CASSYGPNYGYTF	TGTGCCAGCAGCTACGGTCCTAACTATGGCTACACCTTC
TRBV2	few	TRBJ2-7	TRBD1	CASSVGQAYEQYF	TGTGCCAGCAGTGTCGGACAGGCCTACGAGCAGTACTTC
TRBV28	.	TRBJ1-2	TRBD1	CASSFPGQGPITATNYGYTF	TGTGCCAGCAGTTTCCCGGGACAGGGGCCAATCACTGCGACTAACTATGGCTACACCTTC
TRBV28	once	TRBJ2-6	TRBD1	CASSLLGQGATNVLTF	TGTGCCAGCAGTCTCCTCGGACAGGGGGCAACCAACGTCCTGACTTTC
TRBV19	once	TRBJ2-1	TRBD1	CASSIDLSGTGNDEQFF	TGTGCCAGTAGTATAGATCTATCCGGGACAGGGAACGATGAGCAGTTCTTC
TRBV2	few	TRBJ1-6	TRBD1	CASTPGTVGNSPLHF	TGTGCCAGCACCCCGGGGACAGTTGGTAATTCACCCCTCCACTTT
TRBV27	.	TRBJ1-6	TRBD1	CASSLTSGTGLSPLHF	TGTGCCAGCAGTTTAACTTCCGGGACAGGACTTTCACCCCTCCACTTT
TRBV7-6	.	TRBJ2-7	TRBD1	CASSPLWTGENEQYF	TGTGCCAGCAGCCCTCTGTGGACAGGGGAGAACGAGCAGTACTTC
TRBV7-2	once	TRBJ1-3	TRBD1	CASSSRQGRSSGNTIYF	TGTGCCAGCAGTTCTCGACAGGGAAGGAGCTCTGGAAACACCATATATTTT
TRBV7-2	.	TRBJ2-1	TRBD2	CASSVESGRANYNEQFF	TGTGCCAGCAGCGTAGAAAGCGGGAGGGCCAACTACAATGAGCAGTTCTTC
TRBV25-1	.	TRBJ2-7	.	CASSEGGRGSYEQYF	TGTGCCAGCAGTGAAGGAGGCCGGGGCTCCTACGAGCAGTACTTC
TRBV5-6	.	TRBJ1-1	.	CASNTGLTEAFF	TGTGCCAGCAACACAGGTCTCACTGAAGCTTTCTTT
TRBV7-3	.	TRBJ2-3	TRBD2	CASSDSGGTDTQYF	TGTGCCAGCAGCGATAGCGGGGGCACAGATACGCAGTATTTT
TRBV3-1/TRBV3-2	.	TRBJ1-2	.	CASSHTDGAGRYGYTF	TGTGCCAGCAGCCACACGGACGGGGCAGGGAGGTATGGCTACACCTTC
TRBV6-5	.	TRBJ2-7	.	CASTWGPYEQYF	TGTGCCAGCACCTGGGGGCCCTACGAGCAGTACTTC